The T cell receptor beta chain under discussion was sequenced for a study of Ad26.COV2.S vaccination and SARS-CoV-2 variants. This CDR3 is 13 amino acids long. Germline assignment: CDR1 MNHEY and CDR2 SMNVEV (reference sequence). With V trimmed by 6 bases and J by 4 bases, 4 bases remained unmatched. Treatment of the sample: 19 received Ad26.COV2.S at low or high dose, single or two shots; roughly five received placebo; per-sample allocation not given. After the first vaccine or placebo injection, samples were drawn on day 63. Assay used: immunoSEQ multiplex PCR; TCRdb lists only in-frame clones, some missing. Among about 350,000 clones listed, 80% to 90% were seen once.

The sample consisted of peripheral blood, taken in a trial of Ad26.COV2.S vaccine versus placebo. The sequence came from a person aged 18-65 years who received the Ad26.COV2.S COVID-19 vaccine or a placebo. The V call is TRBV27, the J call TRBJ1-2; 8 nucleotides line up with TRBD1. The CDR3 DNA is TGTGCCAGCAGATCCGGACAGGGCTATGGCTACACCTTC. Protein product: CASRSGQGYGYTF.